This T cell receptor (beta chain) originates from a study of vaccination effects on CD4 cells after COVID-19. Turning to the study itself: The second dose preceded post-vaccine samples by a median of 72 days.

The V end was cut by 7 bases, the J end by 4 bases, with 16 bases between. The germline V gene has CDR1 SNHLY and CDR2 FYNNEI. The CDR3 has 14 amino acids. Notes on this clone: Its specificity is unknown.

Data came from immunoSEQ multiplex PCR; TCRdb stores just in-frame clones and leaves some out. Of about 29,000 clones detected, 74% appear once; the ten largest clones hold 15% to 20%. Within the ViraFEST assay, antigen-specific CD4+ T cells underwent expansion with viral peptide pools prior to sequencing. CD4+ T cell isolation took place after approximately 11 days of culture. Each person got two doses of an mRNA SARS-CoV-2 vaccine, BNT162b2 or mRNA-1273. Previously uninfected by SARS-CoV-2, the vaccine recipients also showed negative nucleocapsid antibodies. PBMC cultures contained around 2 million cells per well, approximately 10 IU/ml IL-2 and 10 ug/ml peptides.

The chain employs TRBV2 and TRBJ1-1; D may be TRBD1 (6 bases). The sequence was obtained from a human donor who received a COVID-19 vaccine. Sequences were derived from CD4+ T cells from PBMCs cultured with HCoV-OC43 spike peptides, sampled after COVID-19 vaccination. The subset denotes: HCoV-OC43 spike overlapping peptide pool stimulation. This chain's CDR3 is CASIKQGGSTEAFF. In nucleotides, the CDR3 is TGTGCCAGCATTAAACAGGGCGGGAGCACTGAAGCTTTCTTT.